This entry lists 20 T cell receptor beta chains sequenced from one sample in a study of T cells in localized non-small cell lung cancer (TCRdb year 2020). Library preparation used the immunoSEQ multiplex PCR assay. The source is immuneACCESS, and TCRdb retained only in-frame sequences with V and J called. Part of the clones is not carried over; for the studies checked, unresolved V genes explain less than half of this, and the remainder is unexplained. This sample lists thousands of clones; approximately 31% were detected once. Under 20% of the sample is held by the ten biggest clonotypes. The sample consisted of lung tumor tissue, taken before any cancer treatment. The source of these receptors is a female donor at least 60 years old with stage II lung adenocarcinoma.

This clone was seen only once. This chain connects TRBV15 to TRBJ2-3; maybe TRBD1 (5 bases). The CDR3 extends over 17 amino acids. Between the trimmed V and J ends, which lost 3 bases and 0 bases, there was a span of 16 bases. Germline V gives CDR1 LNHNV, CDR2 YYDKDF (reference sequence). Written as DNA, the CDR3 is TGTGCCACCAGCAGCAGGCTAGGACACCATAGCACAGATACGCAGTATTTT. This sequence encodes CATSSRLGHHSTDTQYF.

This clone was counted between two and nine times. V and J are TRBV10-2 and TRBJ1-5; D not resolved. From germline, CDR1 is WSHSY and CDR2 SAAADI. V was clipped by 3 bases and J by 0 bases, with 9 bases between them. This CDR3 is built from 15 residues. CDR3 in amino acids: CASSDGRYSNQPQHF. DNA for the CDR3: TGCGCCAGCAGTGATGGACGGTATAGCAATCAGCCCCAGCATTTT.

The rearrangement links TRBV18 to TRBJ2-7, with 7 bases lining up with TRBD2. The J segment lost 7 bases and the V segment lost 4 bases, leaving 4 bases of the junction unmatched. Germline CDR1 reads KGHSH; CDR2 reads LQKENI. The CDR3 covers 12 residues. CDR3 amino acids: CASSLGREEQYF. CDR3 nucleotide sequence: TGTGCCAGCTCACTAGGGAGGGAAGAGCAGTACTTC.

This clone is medium-sized. The chain recombines TRBV6-8 with TRBJ1-3; no clear D gene. The CDR3 has 16 residues. Per germline, CDR1 MNHGY and CDR2 SAAAGT. The V and J ends lost 2 bases and 4 bases respectively, with 15 bases between them. This CDR3 reads CASSYTTPGLGNTIYF. CDR3 nucleotide sequence: TGTGCCAGCAGTTACACAACCCCGGGATTAGGAAACACCATATATTTT.

The chain is built from TRBV2 and TRBJ1-6; no firm D call. This CDR3 is 13 amino acids long. V shed 3 bases and J shed 10 bases, with 10 bases lying between them. CDR1 is SNHLY and CDR2 is FYNNEI in the germline V gene. In DNA, the CDR3 is TGTGCCAGCAGTGAGCAGAGGGAATCACCCCTCCACTTT. This codes for CASSEQRESPLHF.

This clone occurred a few times. V gene TRBV14 combines with J gene TRBJ1-2; D is unresolved. Germline V gene data show CDR1 as SGHDN and CDR2 as FVKESK. CDR3 length: 13 amino acids. Trimming shortened V by 5 bases and J by 6 bases, and 13 bases separated the two germline ends. CDR3 nucleotide sequence: TGTGCCAGCAGCTCTAGGGTCTCTGATGGCTACACCTTC. As protein: CASSSRVSDGYTF.

This clone was counted only a few times. J is TRBJ1-6 and V is TRBV15, with a weak D call TRBD1 (6 bases). The germline V gene has CDR1 LNHNV and CDR2 YYDKDF (reference sequence). The CDR3 covers 18 residues. Between the trimmed V and J ends, which lost 1 base and 4 bases, there was a span of 17 bases. In nucleotides, the CDR3 is TGTGCCACCAGCAGAGTGTGGGGTCAAGGACAGTATAATTCACCCCTCCACTTT. It encodes CATSRVWGQGQYNSPLHF.

This clone has just a few counts. This chain connects TRBV9 to TRBJ2-1; 13 nucleotides agree with TRBD2. The CDR3 runs to 14 residues. V lost 4 bases to trimming and J lost 9 bases; unmatched junction nucleotides: 4. The germline gives CDR1 SGDLS, CDR2 YYNGEE. The CDR3 DNA reads TGTGCCAGCAGCCCGGGACTAGCGGGATCTGAGCAGTTCTTC. Its translation is CASSPGLAGSEQFF.

This clone was found a few times. The rearrangement joins TRBV6-8 to TRBJ2-2; D unresolved. CDR3 size: 12 residues. CDR1 and CDR2 from the germline V gene are MNHGY and SAAAGT. Deletions cut 0 bases from V and 9 bases from J, with 5 bases between. CDR3 residues: CASSYSPRELFF. Here the CDR3 DNA reads TGTGCCAGCAGTTACTCCCCCCGGGAGCTGTTTTTT.

The chain joins TRBV15 to TRBJ2-1; D remains unclear. The CDR3 is 19 amino acids. Trimming removed 0 bases from V and 4 bases from J, with 22 bases in between. Per germline, CDR1 LNHNV and CDR2 YYDKDF (reference sequence). This CDR3 reads CATSRDLRATTSFYNEQFF. The DNA of the CDR3 is TGTGCCACCAGCAGAGATCTAAGGGCAACCACATCCTTTTACAATGAGCAGTTCTTC.

V usage is TRBV18 and J usage is TRBJ1-2; D gene uncertain. Between the trimmed V and J ends, which lost 1 base and 10 bases, there was a span of 10 bases. The CDR3 is 12 amino acids. From germline, CDR1 is KGHSH and CDR2 LQKENI. CDR3 residues: CASSPQSQDYTF. CDR3 nucleotides: TGTGCCAGCTCACCACAGTCCCAGGACTACACCTTC.

By share of the sample, this clone is medium-sized. The V call is TRBV6-8, the J call TRBJ2-5, with 12 bases identical to TRBD1. The V gene end was trimmed by 2 bases and the J gene end by 5 bases; junction bases not matched to a gene: 3. Germline CDR1 MNHGY, CDR2 SAAAGT. The CDR3 contains 15 residues. Written as DNA, the CDR3 is TGTGCCAGCAGTTACGGGACAGGGGGCTTCGAGACCCAGTACTTC. Translated: CASSYGTGGFETQYF.

In its sample, this clone is medium-sized. In DNA form, the CDR3 reads TGTGCCAGCAGCGCTAGCGGGGGGTTCAGCTCCTACAATGAGCAGTTCTTC. Its translation is CASSASGGFSSYNEQFF. The rearrangement uses TRBV9 and TRBJ2-1, with 11 bases identical to TRBD2. The J segment lost 0 bases and the V segment lost 3 bases, leaving 5 bases of the junction unmatched. Germline CDR1 is SGDLS and CDR2 is YYNGEE. CDR3 length: 17 residues.

Only a few counts were recorded for this clone. The chain recombines TRBV29-1 with TRBJ2-1; the match to TRBD2 covers 9 bases. V lost 8 bases and J lost 13; bases outside the gene matches: 15. The CDR3 contains 13 residues. The germline CDR1 and CDR2 sequences are SQVTM and ANQGSEA. As DNA, the CDR3 is TGCAGCACACAGACTAGCGGCCACAGCTTCCAGTTCTTC. It translates to CSTQTSGHSFQFF.

The chain uses TRBV9 and TRBJ2-7; no definite D call. The germline V and J ends were trimmed by 7 bases and 3 bases, with 11 bases remaining between them. Per germline, CDR1 SGDLS and CDR2 YYNGEE. The CDR3 has 12 amino acids. CDR3 nucleotide sequence: TGTGCCAGCGCCGTCAGAAACTACGAGCAGTACGTC. Translation gives CASAVRNYEQYV.

This chain's CDR3 is CAWSAGLANEKLFF. For the CDR3, the DNA is TGTGCCTGGAGTGCTGGCCTAGCTAATGAAAAACTGTTTTTT. The chain carries TRBV30 and TRBJ1-4; D not resolved. V was cut by 1 base and J by 3 bases, with 9 bases left in between. The germline CDR1 and CDR2 sequences are GTSNPN and SVGIG (reference sequence). The CDR3 is 14 residues long.

This chain joins TRBV28 and TRBJ1-3; TRBD1 is a possible D gene (5 bases). The CDR3 is made up of 13 amino acids. From germline, CDR1 is MDHEN and CDR2 SYDVKM. Trimming took 6 bases from V and 0 from J, leaving 6 bases between them. CDR3 bases: TGTGCCAGCAGAGGGGCCTCTGGAAACACCATATATTTT. Its translation is CASRGASGNTIYF.

By share, this clone counts as medium-sized. The CDR3 nucleotides are TGTGCCAGCAGGAGGGAGAGAGGGGGGACTGATACGAGGTGGAAGACTGAAGCTTTCTTT. It is translated as CASRRERGGTDTRWKTEAFF. The chain couples TRBV6-8 to TRBJ1-1; possible D gene TRBD1, 6 bases. The V and J ends lost 6 bases and 5 bases respectively, with 34 bases between them. CDR3 size: 20 residues. In germline, CDR1 is MNHGY, CDR2 SAAAGT.

CDR3 residues: CASSIGQNYEQYF. For the CDR3, the DNA is TGTGCCAGTAGTATTGGGCAGAACTACGAGCAGTACTTC. This chain connects TRBV19 to TRBJ2-7; no clear D gene. CDR1 and CDR2 (germline): LNHDA, SQIVND (reference sequence). V lost 3 bases and J lost 3, with 9 bases in between. There are 13 residues in the CDR3.

The chain couples TRBV18 to TRBJ1-5; D remains ambiguous. Germline V gene sequence: CDR1 KGHSH, CDR2 LQKENI. The CDR3 is 15 amino acids. Trimming left V 1 base short and J 3 bases short, with 10 bases between. Written as DNA, the CDR3 is TGTGCCAGCTCACCACGGGAGGGTCTCAATCAGCCCCAGCATTTT. It codes for CASSPREGLNQPQHF.